The subject of this entry is one T cell receptor (beta chain). The data originate from a study of T cell changes during pregnancy in multiple sclerosis. Libraries were prepared by immunoSEQ multiplex PCR; TCRdb keeps only in-frame clonotypes and omits some of them. The sample holds roughly 42,000 clones; about 88% are singletons and the top ten take under 1.5%. Losses at the gene ends were 1 base for V and 10 bases for J; bases not matched to a gene: 4. The germline V gene encodes CDR1 SGHRS and CDR2 YFSETQ. CDR3 size: 14 residues. The clonotype was recovered from a female donor with multiple sclerosis, enrolled in a pregnancy study. V usage is TRBV5-1 and J usage is TRBJ1-6; 8 nucleotides align to TRBD1. Sequencing used CD4+ T cells from peripheral blood mononuclear cells, obtained in the second trimester of pregnancy. The CDR3 nucleotides read TGCGCCAGCAGCTTGTGGGACAGGTCATCACCCCTCCACTTT. The encoded protein is CASSLWDRSSPLHF. The variable domain in full, completed from reference TRBV5-1 and TRBJ1-6, reads KAGVTQTPRYLIKTRGQQVTLSCSPISGHRSVSWYQQTPGQGLQFLFEYFSETQRNKGNFPGRFSGRQFSNSRSEMNVSTLELGDSALYLCASSLWDRSSPLHFGNGTRLTVT.